The T cell receptor (beta chain) described here comes from a study of blood T cell repertoires in COVID-19. Study-wide context: T cells, B-cell-depleted T cells, or PBMCs supplied cDNA or gDNA.

The CDR3 length is 14 residues. The V gene end was trimmed by 5 bases and the J gene end by 1 base; junction bases not matched to a gene: 5. Germline CDR1 is SGHAT and CDR2 is FQNNGV. Per the original methods: Reference gene primer amplification gave estimated nucleated cell counts. Produced via immunoSEQ multiplex PCR; TCRdb's table is partial and in-frame only. Clone size and the V and J calls come from that table; the DNA yielded D and trimming. The sample contains approximately 52,000 clones, around 86% of which appear only once. The TCR comes from a human donor in a cohort sampled during active COVID-19. Sequenced sample: peripheral blood. The chain combines TRBV11-2 with TRBJ2-7; TRBD1 matches 7 bases. The CDR3 DNA sequence: TGTGCCAGCAGCCCCTGGGACAGTTCCTACGAGCAGTACTTC. This gives the protein CASSPWDSSYEQYF.